The 22 T cell receptor beta chains listed next were all sequenced from one sample in a study of T cells in Graves' hyperthyroidism and ophthalmopathy. Using RNA transcripts as the source, TCR beta CDR3 regions were amplified. An initial round of RT-PCR targeting the TCR CDR3 relied on the HTBI primer set. MiXCR, applied by TCRdb to the multiplex PCR reads, yields one record per CDR3 protein. This sample carries 600,000 or so distinct CDR3 sequences, roughly 16% of them seen once, and the ten largest clones take less than 4.5%. The sequenced sample consisted of blood. These receptors were obtained from a woman under 40 with Graves' hyperthyroidism.

The chain carries TRBV29-1 and TRBJ2-7; 8 bases map to TRBD1. Germline V lookup: CDR1 SQVTM, CDR2 ANQGSEA. CDR3 length: 15 residues. J lost 0 bases, V lost 6 bases, and 10 bases had no gene match. CDR3 in DNA: TGCAGCGTCATTGGACAGGGACCAAGCTCCTACGAGCAGTACTTC. It yields the protein CSVIGQGPSSYEQYF.

This rearrangement joins TRBV28 to TRBJ1-5; D unresolved. Between the trimmed V and J ends, which lost 2 bases and 3 bases, there was a span of 11 bases. CDR3 length equals 15 residues. The germline CDR1 and CDR2 sequences are MDHEN and SYDVKM. As DNA, the CDR3 is TGTGCCAGCAGTTTAAAGGGTTTGGTCAATCAGCCCCAGCATTTT. It specifies CASSLKGLVNQPQHF.

This clonotype was recorded at least ten times. The rearrangement joins TRBV18 to TRBJ1-5; D is perhaps TRBD1 (5 bases). The CDR3 totals 14 residues. From germline, CDR1 is KGHSH and CDR2 LQKENI. V shed 3 bases and J shed 2 bases, with 8 bases lying between them. The CDR3 loop is CASSPWGGNQPQHF. CDR3 coding DNA: TGTGCCAGCTCACCTTGGGGCGGCAATCAGCCCCAGCATTTT. The full variable domain, in which reference TRBV18 and TRBJ1-5 provide the parts outside the CDR3, is NAGVMQNPRHLVRRRGQEARLRCSPMKGHSHVYWYRQLPEEGLKFMVYLQKENIIDESGMPKERFSAEFPKEGPSILRIQQVVRGDSAAYFCASSPWGGNQPQHFGDGTRLSIL.

This clonotype was seen repeatedly, ten times or more. The chain is built from TRBV2 and TRBJ1-2; D gene unclear. The germline V gene has CDR1 SNHLY and CDR2 FYNNEI. V was shortened by 5 bases and J by 3 bases, with 7 bases between the two germline ends. The CDR3 runs 12 residues. The CDR3 spells CASSSLYYGYTF. CDR3 sequence (DNA): TGTGCCAGCAGTTCCTTGTACTATGGCTACACCTTC.

This clonotype showed up many times. The chain uses TRBV20-1 and TRBJ2-3; D is unclear. The germline V gene encodes CDR1 DFQATT and CDR2 SNEGSKA (reference sequence). The CDR3 runs 12 residues. V was pared by 3 bases and J by 6 bases, with 10 bases between. This chain's CDR3 is CSASWVGDTQYF. The CDR3 nucleotides read TGCAGTGCTAGTTGGGTTGGGGATACGCAGTATTTT.

This clonotype showed up just a few times. The chain couples TRBV5-1 to TRBJ2-7; no reliable D call. Trimming left V 0 bases short and J 5 bases short, with 12 bases between. The CDR3 contains 14 residues. Germline CDR1 and CDR2: SGHRS and YFSETQ. CDR3 sequence: CASSLDLPSDEQYF. CDR3 nucleotides: TGCGCCAGCAGCTTGGATTTACCCTCGGACGAGCAGTACTTC.

CDR3 sequence (DNA): TGTGCCAGCAGCTTAGGGCCAAATCCGTCGGGCACTGAAGCTTTCTTT. Its translation: CASSLGPNPSGTEAFF. This chain connects TRBV7-3 to TRBJ1-1, with D unresolved. The CDR3 spans 16 residues. Germline V lookup: CDR1 SGHTA, CDR2 FQGTGA. V was clipped by 2 bases and J by 4 bases, with 17 bases between them.

The V and J genes are TRBV6-5 and TRBJ2-2, with TRBD2 matching over 8 bases. Germline trimming cut 4 bases from V and 0 bases from J; bases unmatched to any gene: 13. The CDR3 spans 19 residues. CDR1 and CDR2 from the germline V gene are MNHEY and SVGAGI. CDR3 region: CASSSTSGRPFANTGELFF. CDR3 in DNA: TGTGCCAGCAGTTCAACTAGCGGTCGACCTTTCGCGAACACCGGGGAGCTGTTTTTT.

This clonotype was counted a few times. The V call is TRBV7-9, the J call TRBJ2-7; either TRBD1 or TRBD2 may supply D (5 bases each). CDR3 length: 14 amino acids. Germline V CDR1 and CDR2: SEHNR, FQNEAQ (reference sequence). Deletions cut 6 bases from V and 6 bases from J, with 18 bases between. This CDR3 is CASREEGTGLEQYF. CDR3 nucleotides: TGTGCCAGCAGGGAAGAAGGGACGGGGCTCGAGCAGTACTTC.

This clonotype was detected many times. The V and J genes are TRBV7-2 and TRBJ2-1; D is unresolved. Deletions cut 0 bases from V and 4 bases from J, with 7 bases between. CDR1 is SGHTA and CDR2 is FQGNSA in the germline V gene. There are 14 residues in the CDR3. CDR3 sequence (DNA): TGTGCCAGCAGCTTAGCCCCCGTATACAATGAGCAGTTCTTC. It encodes CASSLAPVYNEQFF.

At least ten counts were recorded for this clonotype. The V gene is TRBV2, the J gene TRBJ2-3, with D perhaps matching TRBD2 (6 bases). This CDR3 spans 13 amino acids. The ends were cut back, 6 bases at V and 9 bases at J, with 16 bases in the middle. The germline gives CDR1 SNHLY, CDR2 FYNNEI. CDR3 sequence (DNA): TGTGCCAGCAGGGATACACTAGCCCGAACGCAGTATTTT. This translates into CASRDTLARTQYF.

This clonotype has more than one count but fewer than ten. The chain couples TRBV20-1 to TRBJ1-5; the match to TRBD1 covers 7 bases. Losses at the gene ends were 4 bases for V and 4 bases for J; bases not matched to a gene: 16. The CDR3 sequence is 17 residues long. Per germline, CDR1 DFQATT and CDR2 SNEGSKA (reference sequence). CDR3 DNA: TGCAGTGCTACCATAACTATAAACAGGGGACGAAATCAGCCCCAGCATTTT. Translating gives CSATITINRGRNQPQHF.

This clonotype has only a few counts. CDR3 nucleotide sequence: TGTGCCAGCTCACGGTACAGCCCCTCGGCTAATGAAAAACTGTTTTTT. Residues: CASSRYSPSANEKLFF. The chain uses TRBV18 and TRBJ1-4; no reliable D call. CDR1 is KGHSH and CDR2 is LQKENI in the germline V gene. V lost 4 bases to trimming and J lost 3 bases, with 15 bases between them. The CDR3 is made up of 16 amino acids.

Written as DNA, the CDR3 is TGTGCCAGCAGTGGAAGCAGGAGTAATGAAAAACTGTTTTTT. Amino acid sequence: CASSGSRSNEKLFF. The gene calls are TRBV2 and TRBJ1-4, with unresolved D. V shed 4 bases and J shed 4 bases, with 10 bases lying between them. CDR1 SNHLY and CDR2 FYNNEI come from the germline V gene. The CDR3 is made up of 14 amino acids. Filled out from reference TRBV2 and TRBJ1-4, the complete variable domain reads EPEVTQTPSHQVTQMGQEVILRCVPISNHLYFYWYRQILGQKVEFLVSFYNNEISEKSEIFDDQFSVERPDGSNFTLKIRSTKLEDSAMYFCASSGSRSNEKLFFGSGTQLSVL.

In this sample, this clonotype turned up many times. The chain recombines TRBV5-1 with TRBJ1-1; D gene ambiguous. Germline CDR1 is SGHRS and CDR2 is YFSETQ. Trimming removed 3 bases at V and 2 bases at J, with 11 bases between. This CDR3 region has 14 residues. CDR3 sequence (DNA): TGCGCCAGCAGCTGGGGAGACAAAAACACTGAAGCTTTCTTT. This encodes CASSWGDKNTEAFF.

This clonotype has ten or more counts. The chain employs TRBV12-3 or TRBV12-4 and TRBJ1-1; tentatively, D is TRBD1 (6 bases). CDR3 length: 12 amino acids. With 2 bases removed from V and 9 bases from J, the gap between germline ends came to 10 bases. CDR3 sequence reads: CASSLIGQKAFF. CDR3 nucleotides: TGTGCCAGCAGTTTAATAGGACAGAAAGCTTTCTTT.

This clonotype was picked up a small number of times. The rearrangement uses TRBV10-3 and TRBJ1-2, with 7 bases lining up with TRBD1. The V and J ends lost 6 bases and 1 base, in that order; junction bases with no gene match: 5. The CDR3 loop spans 14 amino acids. CDR1 is ENHRY and CDR2 is SYGVKD in the germline V gene. The CDR3: CAIRGTAGNYGYTF. CDR3 in DNA: TGTGCCATCAGGGGGACAGCGGGTAACTATGGCTACACCTTC.

This clonotype was counted only a few times. This chain links TRBV19 with TRBJ2-1; 8 bases agree with TRBD2. Trimming took 2 bases from V and 1 from J; bases not matched to a gene: 1. Per germline, CDR1 LNHDA and CDR2 SQIVND (reference sequence). This CDR3 has 15 residues. The CDR3 spells CASSIREGSYNEQFF. The DNA for the CDR3 is TGTGCCAGTAGTATACGGGAGGGTTCCTACAATGAGCAGTTCTTC.

The chain has TRBV12-3 or TRBV12-4 and TRBJ2-2; TRBD1 or TRBD2 may be the D gene (5 bases each). Trimming removed 2 bases at V and 7 bases at J, with 17 bases between. The CDR3 has 16 amino acids. The CDR3 region has the DNA TGTGCCAGCAGTTTAAGGGAGCCCAGGGACGGCGGGGAGCTGTTTTTT. Translation gives CASSLREPRDGGELFF.

This clonotype occurred a few times. J is TRBJ1-5 and V is TRBV27; D is unresolved. V was pared by 2 bases and J by 1 base, with 12 bases between. There are 16 residues in the CDR3. The germline V gene has CDR1 MNHEY and CDR2 SMNVEV (reference sequence). CDR3 sequence (DNA): TGTGCCAGCAGTTTAATTGGCCGGACCAGCAATCAGCCCCAGCATTTT. Protein sequence: CASSLIGRTSNQPQHF.

The V and J genes are TRBV6-1 and TRBJ2-3; no reliable D call. Trimming left V 11 bases short and J 2 bases short, with 14 bases between. The CDR3 sequence is 13 residues long. Germline loops: CDR1 MNHNS, CDR2 SASEGT. As DNA, the CDR3 is TGTGCCGGCATCCCCAGCGACACAGATACGCAGTATTTT. Protein product: CAGIPSDTDTQYF.

This clonotype was picked up a small number of times. The V gene is TRBV29-1, the J gene TRBJ2-1, with D perhaps matching TRBD2 (5 bases). The CDR3 sequence is 14 residues long. V lost 8 bases and J 0 bases, leaving 14 bases between the germline ends. The V gene's germline CDR1 is SQVTM and CDR2 ANQGSEA. The CDR3 coding sequence is TGCAGCTCCATGGGCGGAGGCTCCTACAATGAGCAGTTCTTC. This gives the protein CSSMGGGSYNEQFF.